The 31 T cell receptor beta chains presented below share a single source sample, sequenced in a study of blood T cell repertoires in COVID-19. Data came from immunoSEQ multiplex PCR; TCRdb stores just in-frame clones and leaves some out. The sample lists roughly 350,000 clones, about 88% occurring once. The specimen was peripheral blood. These receptors originate from a woman between 65 and 79 years old with COVID-19, enrolled during active disease.

This sequence joins TRBV3-1 (or the pseudogene TRBV3-2) and TRBJ2-2, with 7 bases lining up with TRBD2. This CDR3 region has 14 residues. The J segment lost 4 bases and the V segment lost 5 bases, leaving 4 bases of the junction unmatched. CDR1 and CDR2 (germline): LGHDT, YNNKEL (reference sequence). This CDR3 reads CASSSWEGTGELFF. The CDR3 DNA reads as TGTGCCAGCAGCTCCTGGGAGGGCACCGGGGAGCTGTTTTTT.

The J gene is TRBJ2-5, the V gene TRBV4-2; TRBD1 might be the D (6 bases). Trimming cost V 0 bases and J 0 bases, with 14 bases left between them. The CDR3 runs to 17 residues. The germline CDR1 and CDR2 sequences are LGHNA and YNFKEQ. CDR3 nucleotides: TGTGCCAGCAGCCAAGAATTTACAGGGAAGTACCAAGAGACCCAGTACTTC. Its translation: CASSQEFTGKYQETQYF.

The chain recombines TRBV29-1 with TRBJ1-2; 8 nucleotides match TRBD1. The length of the CDR3 is 15 residues. Losses at the gene ends were 7 bases for V and 7 bases for J; bases not matched to a gene: 17. Germline values: CDR1 SQVTM, CDR2 ANQGSEA. CDR3: CSASDDRGSMGGYTF. The DNA of the CDR3 is TGCAGCGCTTCAGACGACAGGGGTTCGATGGGTGGCTACACCTTC. The entire variable domain, with the rest obtained from reference TRBV29-1 and TRBJ1-2, is as follows: SAVISQKPSRDICQRGTSLTIQCQVDSQVTMMFWYRQQPGQSLTLIATANQGSEATYESGFVIDKFPISRPNLTFSTLTVSNMSPEDSSIYLCSASDDRGSMGGYTFGSGTRLTVV.

The chain joins TRBV2 to TRBJ2-4, with 7 bases lining up with TRBD1. The CDR3 is 14 residues long. Germline assignment: CDR1 SNHLY and CDR2 FYNNEI. J lost 4 bases, V lost 6 bases, and 6 bases had no gene match. The CDR3 nucleotides read TGTGCCAGCAGCGTAGACAGGGTAAAAAACATTCAGTACTTC. Translating it yields CASSVDRVKNIQYF.

The chain couples TRBV2 to TRBJ2-3; 9 bases are shared with TRBD2. Trimming removed 1 base from V and 0 bases from J; junction bases left unmatched: 2. Germline V gene sequence: CDR1 SNHLY, CDR2 FYNNEI. The CDR3 runs 16 residues. For the CDR3, the DNA is TGTGCCAGCAGTGAAGGGCGGGGGGGCAGCACAGATACGCAGTATTTT. Its protein is CASSEGRGGSTDTQYF.

The rearrangement uses TRBV5-1 and TRBJ1-1; 7 nucleotides match TRBD1. This CDR3 spans 14 amino acids. Germline CDR1 SGHRS, CDR2 YFSETQ. V shed 4 bases, J shed 0 bases, and the junction held 3 bases outside the gene matches. The CDR3, as DNA: TGCGCCAGCAGCCCACAGGGGATGAACACTGAAGCTTTCTTT. It specifies CASSPQGMNTEAFF.

The rearrangement uses TRBV19 and TRBJ1-5; the D gene is possibly TRBD1 (6 bases). The germline V gene has CDR1 LNHDA and CDR2 SQIVND (reference sequence). V was trimmed by 1 base and J by 3 bases, leaving 19 bases between them. The CDR3 contains 18 residues. The CDR3 protein is CASSIGSVGRGDNQPQHF. The CDR3 region has the DNA TGTGCCAGTAGTATAGGATCTGTAGGCAGGGGTGACAATCAGCCCCAGCATTTT.

This chain uses TRBV30 with TRBJ2-7; 8 bases fit TRBD1. CDR3 length: 14 amino acids. The V gene's germline CDR1 is GTSNPN and CDR2 SVGIG (reference sequence). V lost 1 base to trimming and J lost 2 bases; unmatched junction nucleotides: 4. CDR3: CAWSGDRGAYEQYF. In DNA, the CDR3 is TGTGCCTGGAGTGGAGACAGGGGTGCCTACGAGCAGTACTTC.

The rearrangement uses TRBV19 and TRBJ1-4; D may be TRBD1 (5 bases). The V gene lost 5 bases and the J gene lost 0 bases, with 13 bases spanning the gap. CDR3 length: 16 residues. Per germline, CDR1 LNHDA and CDR2 SQIVND (reference sequence). The CDR3, as DNA: TGTGCCAGTAGTGGGGCAGCTTTTGCAACTAATGAAAAACTGTTTTTT. Translation gives CASSGAAFATNEKLFF. The full variable domain, its missing parts supplied by reference TRBV19 and TRBJ1-4, is DGGITQSPKYLFRKEGQNVTLSCEQNLNHDAMYWYRQDPGQGLRLIYYSQIVNDFQKGDIAEGYSVSREKKESFPLTVTSAQKNPTAFYLCASSGAAFATNEKLFFGSGTQLSVL.

The chain couples TRBV20-1 to TRBJ1-2, with D possibly matching TRBD1 (5 bases). Per germline, CDR1 DFQATT and CDR2 SNEGSKA (reference sequence). Trimming removed 3 bases at V and 2 bases at J, with 10 bases between. The CDR3 extends over 13 amino acids. DNA for the CDR3: TGCAGTGCTAGTTCAGCAGGGAACTATGGCTACACCTTC. It encodes CSASSAGNYGYTF.

The chain combines TRBV6-1 with TRBJ1-5; a possible D gene is TRBD1 (5 bases). CDR1 MNHNS and CDR2 SASEGT come from the germline V gene. V lost 2 bases and J lost 3, with 14 bases in between. There are 16 residues in the CDR3. CDR3 in amino acids: CASSENYGGTNQPQHF. In DNA, the CDR3 is TGTGCCAGCAGTGAAAATTATGGGGGGACCAATCAGCCCCAGCATTTT.

The J gene is TRBJ2-2, the V gene TRBV14; possible D gene TRBD2, 5 bases. Germline V gene data show CDR1 as SGHDN and CDR2 as FVKESK. CDR3 length equals 14 residues. V was clipped by 1 base and J by 7 bases, with 10 bases between them. The CDR3 here is CASSQVKGVGELFF. The CDR3 DNA follows: TGTGCCAGCAGCCAAGTGAAGGGAGTCGGGGAGCTGTTTTTT. Full variable domain (missing parts from reference TRBV14 and TRBJ2-2): EAGVTQFPSHSVIEKGQTVTLRCDPISGHDNLYWYRRVMGKEIKFLLHFVKESKQDESGMPNNRFLAERTGGTYSTLKVQPAELEDSGVYFCASSQVKGVGELFFGEGSRLTVL.

The rearrangement links TRBV30 to TRBJ1-2, with 7 bases aligning to TRBD1. The J segment lost 3 bases and the V segment lost 1 base, leaving 2 bases of the junction unmatched. The CDR3 is 13 amino acids. Looked up from germline, CDR1 is GTSNPN and CDR2 is SVGIG (reference sequence). CDR3 nucleotide sequence: TGTGCCTGGAGTGGAGGGGGCCACTATGGCTACACCTTC. It specifies CAWSGGGHYGYTF.

V and J are TRBV6-1 and TRBJ2-2, with D possibly matching TRBD1 (6 bases). Germline CDR1 is MNHNS and CDR2 is SASEGT. V lost 3 bases and J lost 5, with 22 bases in between. The CDR3 contains 18 residues. The CDR3 nucleotides are TGTGCCAGCAGTGAGAGCCTCGTTGGCCAGGGGCGAACCGGGGAGCTGTTTTTT. It translates to CASSESLVGQGRTGELFF.

V gene TRBV7-2 combines with J gene TRBJ1-1; a weak D match, TRBD1 (6 bases). The CDR3 sequence is 16 residues long. V lost 3 bases and J 5 bases, leaving 19 bases between the germline ends. Germline lookup yields CDR1 SGHTA and CDR2 FQGNSA. CDR3 sequence: CASSLSRDTARTEAFF. CDR3 nucleotides: TGTGCCAGCAGCTTGTCCCGGGACACTGCCCGGACTGAAGCTTTCTTT.

The V call is TRBV3-1 (or the pseudogene TRBV3-2), the J call TRBJ1-6, with 9 bases aligning to TRBD1. Germline loops: CDR1 LGHDT, CDR2 YNNKEL (reference sequence). The CDR3 extends over 16 amino acids. Germline trimming cut 4 bases from V and 7 bases from J; bases unmatched to any gene: 8. CDR3 in amino acids: CASSRRQGVLNSPLHF. CDR3 DNA sequence: TGTGCCAGCAGCCGTCGACAGGGGGTTTTAAATTCACCCCTCCACTTT.

This sequence joins TRBV19 and TRBJ1-5; the match to TRBD1 covers 7 bases. Looked up from germline, CDR1 is LNHDA and CDR2 is SQIVND (reference sequence). The CDR3 is made up of 13 amino acids. V lost 10 bases and J lost 4; bases outside the gene matches: 7. CDR3 in amino acids: CATRDSLNQPQHF. In DNA, the CDR3 is TGTGCCACCCGGGACAGCCTTAATCAGCCCCAGCATTTT. The full variable domain, rest sourced from reference TRBV19 and TRBJ1-5, is DGGITQSPKYLFRKEGQNVTLSCEQNLNHDAMYWYRQDPGQGLRLIYYSQIVNDFQKGDIAEGYSVSREKKESFPLTVTSAQKNPTAFYLCATRDSLNQPQHFGDGTRLSIL.

The chain recombines TRBV6-2 or TRBV6-3 with TRBJ2-3; TRBD2 agrees at 9 bases. V lost 5 bases, J lost 0 bases, and 6 bases stayed unmatched. This CDR3 contains 16 residues. CDR1 is MNHEY, CDR2 SVGEGT, per germline. This CDR3 reads CASSPGTSLSTDTQYF. The CDR3 bases are TGTGCCAGCAGTCCCGGGACTAGCTTAAGCACAGATACGCAGTATTTT.

V and J are TRBV12-3 or TRBV12-4 and TRBJ1-1; D unclear. The germline V and J ends were trimmed by 6 bases and 3 bases, with 5 bases remaining between them. The CDR3 has 11 residues. The CDR3 sequence is CASRGYTEAFF. The DNA of the CDR3 is TGTGCCAGCAGGGGCTACACTGAAGCTTTCTTT.

The chain carries TRBV11-2 and TRBJ2-1; 10 bases map to TRBD1. The CDR3 runs to 16 residues. Looked up from germline, CDR1 is SGHAT and CDR2 is FQNNGV. V was clipped by 4 bases and J by 4 bases; unmatched bases: 7. This CDR3 reads CASSSSGTGAYNEQFF. CDR3 nucleotides: TGTGCCAGCAGCTCGTCCGGGACAGGGGCTTACAATGAGCAGTTCTTC.

This chain uses TRBV9 with TRBJ1-3, with a tentative D call TRBD1 (6 bases). This CDR3 is built from 15 residues. CDR1 SGDLS and CDR2 YYNGEE come from the germline V gene. V shed 0 bases and J shed 4 bases, with 11 bases lying between them. CDR3 nucleotides: TGTGCCAGCAGCGTAGGGGCAGGGGTCGGAAACACCATATATTTT. Residues: CASSVGAGVGNTIYF.

The J gene is TRBJ2-3, the V gene TRBV29-1, with 10 bases lining up with TRBD2. The V segment lost 3 bases and the J segment 4 bases; nucleotides outside the gene matches: 10. The CDR3 sequence is 16 residues long. Germline CDR1 and CDR2: SQVTM and ANQGSEA. The CDR3 sequence: CSVDAAGGREADTQYF. The CDR3 DNA reads TGCAGCGTTGATGCAGCGGGGGGGCGAGAGGCAGATACGCAGTATTTT.

The rearrangement joins TRBV7-3 to TRBJ2-5, with 11 bases identical to TRBD2. The CDR3 consists of 14 residues. V lost 3 bases to trimming and J lost 5 bases; unmatched junction nucleotides: 2. Per germline, CDR1 SGHTA and CDR2 FQGTGA. The chain's CDR3 is CASSFGTSGETQYF. The CDR3 nucleotides read TGTGCCAGCAGCTTTGGGACTAGCGGCGAGACCCAGTACTTC.

The CDR3 bases are TGTGCCACCAGTGATTACCTGGGACAGGGGGTAGCTCCATCTTGGGCTGGGGCCAACGTCCTGACTTTC. Encoded protein: CATSDYLGQGVAPSWAGANVLTF. The genes are TRBV24-1 and TRBJ2-6; 11 bases align to TRBD1. Losses at the gene ends were 2 bases for V and 2 bases for J; bases not matched to a gene: 19. This CDR3 has 23 amino acids. Germline V gene data show CDR1 as KGHDR and CDR2 as SFDVKD.

This chain links TRBV21-1 with TRBJ1-2. TRBV21-1 corresponds to a pseudogene. This CDR3 has 14 amino acids. This CDR3 is CASSKVGSGYGYTF. The CDR3, as DNA: TGTGCCAGCAGCAAAGTCGGGTCCGGGTATGGCTACACCTTC.

V and J are TRBV11-1 and TRBJ2-1; D not certain. CDR3 size: 16 residues. With 0 bases removed from V and 7 bases from J, the gap between germline ends came to 16 bases. The germline CDR1 and CDR2 sequences are SGHAT and FQDESV (reference sequence). The CDR3 bases are TGTGCCAGCAGCTTAGCGATACAACAACCCACAAATGAGCAGTTCTTC. Protein sequence: CASSLAIQQPTNEQFF. Drawing the rest from reference TRBV11-1 and TRBJ2-1, the complete variable domain is EAEVAQSPRYKITEKSQAVAFWCDPISGHATLYWYRQILGQGPELLVQFQDESVVDDSQLPKDRFSAERLKGVDSTLKIQPAELGDSAMYLCASSLAIQQPTNEQFFGPGTRLTVL.

V is TRBV4-1 and J is TRBJ1-5; D remains unclear. The germline V gene encodes CDR1 MGHRA and CDR2 YSYEKL. The CDR3 spans 15 residues. V lost 4 bases and J 9 bases, leaving 19 bases between the germline ends. The CDR3 DNA reads as TGCGCCAGCAGCCCCTACTCGACGATTCTAGGGCCCCAGCATTTT. It specifies CASSPYSTILGPQHF.

This sequence joins TRBV9 and TRBJ2-7, with D hard to call. The CDR3 covers 15 residues. Between the trimmed V and J ends, which lost 4 bases and 4 bases, there was a span of 18 bases. The germline V gene encodes CDR1 SGDLS and CDR2 YYNGEE. CDR3 coding DNA: TGTGCCAGCAGCCCTCCAGCTGGGCTTGGATACGAGCAGTACTTC. Its protein product is CASSPPAGLGYEQYF.

The chain couples TRBV4-1 to TRBJ2-7; TRBD1 agrees at 7 bases. CDR3 length equals 18 residues. CDR1 and CDR2 from the germline V gene are MGHRA and YSYEKL. V was pared by 0 bases and J by 2 bases, with 13 bases of the junction left unmatched. DNA of the CDR3: TGCGCCAGCAGCCAAGATACCCGCGACAGGGAAATCCCCTACGAGCAGTACTTC. It translates to CASSQDTRDREIPYEQYF.

CDR3 in DNA: TGTGCCAGCTCGCTGGCGCAGGGCGATTCACCCCTCCACTTT. Translated: CASSLAQGDSPLHF. J is TRBJ1-6 and V is TRBV18; the D gene is possibly TRBD1 (5 bases). V shed 6 bases and J shed 8 bases, with 14 bases lying between them. CDR3 size: 14 residues. From germline, CDR1 is KGHSH and CDR2 LQKENI. The full variable domain, in which reference TRBV18 and TRBJ1-6 provide the parts outside the CDR3, is NAGVMQNPRHLVRRRGQEARLRCSPMKGHSHVYWYRQLPEEGLKFMVYLQKENIIDESGMPKERFSAEFPKEGPSILRIQQVVRGDSAAYFCASSLAQGDSPLHFGNGTRLTVT.

The V call is TRBV7-2, the J call TRBJ2-7, with D possibly matching TRBD2 (6 bases). Trimming stripped 2 bases from V and 2 bases from J, with 16 bases between. Germline CDR1 reads SGHTA; CDR2 reads FQGNSA. The CDR3 is 16 residues long. CDR3 DNA: TGTGCCAGCAGCTTAAGCGCGGGGCCGTCGACCTACGAGCAGTACTTC. This translates into CASSLSAGPSTYEQYF.